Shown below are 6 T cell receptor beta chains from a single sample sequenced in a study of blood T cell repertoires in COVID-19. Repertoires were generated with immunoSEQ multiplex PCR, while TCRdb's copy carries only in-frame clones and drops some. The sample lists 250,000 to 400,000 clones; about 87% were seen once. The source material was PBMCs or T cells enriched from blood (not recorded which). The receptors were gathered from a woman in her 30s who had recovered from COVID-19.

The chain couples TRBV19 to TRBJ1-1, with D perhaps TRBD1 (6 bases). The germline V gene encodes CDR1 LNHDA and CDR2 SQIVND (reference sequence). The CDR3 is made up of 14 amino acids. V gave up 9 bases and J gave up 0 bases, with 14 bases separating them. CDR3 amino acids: CASKPGDMNTEAFF. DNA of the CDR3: TGTGCCAGCAAGCCCGGGGACATGAACACTGAAGCTTTCTTT.

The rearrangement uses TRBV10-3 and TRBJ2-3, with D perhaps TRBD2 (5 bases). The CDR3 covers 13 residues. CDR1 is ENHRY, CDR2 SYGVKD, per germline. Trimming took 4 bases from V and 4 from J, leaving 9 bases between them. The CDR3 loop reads CAISVGGADTQYF. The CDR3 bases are TGTGCCATCAGTGTAGGAGGAGCAGATACGCAGTATTTT.

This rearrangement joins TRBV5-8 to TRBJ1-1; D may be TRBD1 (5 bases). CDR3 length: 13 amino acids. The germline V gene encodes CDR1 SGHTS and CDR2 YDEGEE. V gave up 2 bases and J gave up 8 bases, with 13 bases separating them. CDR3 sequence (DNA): TGTGCCAGCAGCTTCAGTGGACACCCAGAAGCTTTCTTT. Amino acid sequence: CASSFSGHPEAFF.

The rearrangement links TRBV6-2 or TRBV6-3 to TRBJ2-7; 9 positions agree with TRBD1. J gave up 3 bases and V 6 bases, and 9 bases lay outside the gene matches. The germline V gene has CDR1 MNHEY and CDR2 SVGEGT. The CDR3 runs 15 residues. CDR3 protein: CASSQLGQGFYEQYF. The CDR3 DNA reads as TGTGCCAGCAGCCAGCTGGGACAGGGATTCTACGAGCAGTACTTC.

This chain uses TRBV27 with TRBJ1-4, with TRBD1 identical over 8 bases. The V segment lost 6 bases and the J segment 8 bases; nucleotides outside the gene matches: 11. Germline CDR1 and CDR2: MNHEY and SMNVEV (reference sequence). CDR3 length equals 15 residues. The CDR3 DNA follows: TGTGCCAGCAGACCTTCTGGGACAGGAGGGGAAAAACTGTTTTTT. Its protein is CASRPSGTGGEKLFF.

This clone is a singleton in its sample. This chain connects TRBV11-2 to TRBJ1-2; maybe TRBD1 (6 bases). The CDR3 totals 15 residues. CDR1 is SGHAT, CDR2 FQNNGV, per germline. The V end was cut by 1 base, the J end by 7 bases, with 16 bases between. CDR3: CASSLGVTGLVGYTF. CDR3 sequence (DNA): TGTGCCAGCAGCTTAGGAGTAACAGGGTTGGTTGGCTACACCTTC.